This TCR beta chain comes out of a study of blood T cells in healthy people across ages. A few counts support this clonotype. The antigen remains unidentified. It was with a sample-barcoded 5' primer and a J-beta primer mix that a second PCR of about 6 to 11 cycles was run. Each CDR3 protein is one row after TCRdb ran MiXCR on the 5' RACE reads. The sample gives around 800,000 distinct CDR3 sequences, around half of which show up once; roughly 37% is in the top ten. Study observations and caveats: Naive CD4+ cell counts and diversity both ran higher in long-lived than in aged donors. Unsorted PBMC input precluded a conclusive naive versus antigen-experienced comparison.

Sequencing used blood. This receptor was taken from a man older than 75 in good health.

This CDR3 is CASSHETPSGEQYF. The CDR3 DNA is TGTGCCAGCAGCCATGAAACTCCGTCCGGGGAGCAGTACTTC. The chain is built from TRBV7-9 and TRBJ2-5; D is perhaps TRBD2 (5 bases). The V and J ends lost 5 bases and 11 bases respectively, with 21 bases between them. The CDR3 has 14 amino acids. Germline-derived CDR1 and CDR2 are SEHNR and FQNEAQ (reference sequence).